One sample yielded the 5 T cell receptor beta chains listed below, sequenced in a study of T cell responses to AZD1222 COVID-19 vaccine. Data came from immunoSEQ multiplex PCR; TCRdb stores just in-frame clones and leaves some out. Seen here are around 210,000 clones, about 95% observed once, and the top ten hold around 1.7%. Sequencing was performed on peripheral blood, taken 28 days after the second dose of the MenACWY control vaccine. Source of these receptors: an adult who received the MenACWY meningococcal vaccine as a control.

This sequence joins TRBV3-1 (or the pseudogene TRBV3-2) and TRBJ2-7, with 7 bases that match TRBD1. The germline CDR1 and CDR2 sequences are LGHDT and YNNKEL (reference sequence). V lost 0 bases to trimming and J lost 6 bases; unmatched junction nucleotides: 11. CDR3 length equals 16 residues. The CDR3 DNA is TGTGCCAGCAGCCAAGAAGTGGGGACAGTTCTTGGCGAGCAGTACTTC. Its translation: CASSQEVGTVLGEQYF.

The chain is built from TRBV4-2 and TRBJ2-1; TRBD2 matches 7 bases. CDR3 length equals 14 residues. The V segment lost 4 bases and the J segment 5 bases; nucleotides outside the gene matches: 5. The germline V gene encodes CDR1 LGHNA and CDR2 YNFKEQ. CDR3 DNA sequence: TGTGCCAGCAGCCGCGGTCTAGCGGACAATGAGCAGTTCTTC. Its translation is CASSRGLADNEQFF.

The chain links TRBV5-1 to TRBJ2-7, with a tentative D call TRBD2 (6 bases). V was cut by 4 bases and J by 3 bases, with 11 bases left in between. Germline CDR1 is SGHRS and CDR2 is YFSETQ. CDR3 size: 13 residues. CDR3 sequence reads: CASSRAGGYEQYF. CDR3 DNA sequence: TGCGCCAGCAGCCGCGCCGGGGGCTACGAGCAGTACTTC.

The chain links TRBV6-6 to TRBJ2-7; a weak D match, TRBD1 (6 bases). Germline loops: CDR1 MNHNY, CDR2 SVGAGI (reference sequence). CDR3 length equals 15 residues. V shed 6 bases and J shed 3 bases, with 18 bases lying between them. CDR3 loop: CASSLGQLVDYEQYF. The CDR3 DNA sequence: TGTGCCAGCAGCCTGGGACAACTGGTTGACTACGAGCAGTACTTC.

The chain uses TRBV6-4 and TRBJ2-7, with a tentative D call TRBD1 (5 bases). This CDR3 has 11 amino acids. With 9 bases removed from V and 5 bases from J, the gap between germline ends came to 11 bases. Germline CDR1 and CDR2: MRHNA and SNTAGT. The CDR3 sequence is CASKTDNEQYF. The CDR3 bases are TGTGCCAGTAAGACAGATAACGAGCAGTACTTC.